This TCR beta chain was identified during a study of OX40 agonist ivuxolimab in advanced cancers. The wider study: Ivuxolimab, an antibody that agonizes OX40 (CD134), was administered to the patients. Earlier treatment with anti-PD-1, anti-PD-L1 or anti-CTLA-4 was permitted, and 35% to 45% had received some.

Notes on this clone: Its antigen is still unknown.

Between the trimmed V and J ends, which lost 2 bases and 0 bases, there was a span of 7 bases. The CDR3 consists of 14 residues. Germline V lookup: CDR1 LNHDA, CDR2 SQIVND (reference sequence). Assay used: immunoSEQ multiplex PCR; TCRdb lists only in-frame clones, some missing. Here the sample spans approximately 70,000 clones, more than 80% being singletons. Whole-study findings and limits: In a subset of nonresponders, normalized T-cell clonal expansion was also low. CD4+ and CD8+ T cells in blood underwent clonal expansion by week 6 at 0.1 to 3.0 mg/kg.

This sequence was found in an adult with an advanced solid tumor such as melanoma, head and neck, liver or kidney cancer. The rearrangement links TRBV19 to TRBJ1-1, with D uncertain. Sequenced material: CD4+ or CD8+ T cells sorted from blood, taken in a trial of the OX40 agonist ivuxolimab. CDR3 residues: CASSIRVVNTEAFF. The DNA of the CDR3 is TGTGCCAGTAGTATAAGGGTCGTGAACACTGAAGCTTTCTTT.